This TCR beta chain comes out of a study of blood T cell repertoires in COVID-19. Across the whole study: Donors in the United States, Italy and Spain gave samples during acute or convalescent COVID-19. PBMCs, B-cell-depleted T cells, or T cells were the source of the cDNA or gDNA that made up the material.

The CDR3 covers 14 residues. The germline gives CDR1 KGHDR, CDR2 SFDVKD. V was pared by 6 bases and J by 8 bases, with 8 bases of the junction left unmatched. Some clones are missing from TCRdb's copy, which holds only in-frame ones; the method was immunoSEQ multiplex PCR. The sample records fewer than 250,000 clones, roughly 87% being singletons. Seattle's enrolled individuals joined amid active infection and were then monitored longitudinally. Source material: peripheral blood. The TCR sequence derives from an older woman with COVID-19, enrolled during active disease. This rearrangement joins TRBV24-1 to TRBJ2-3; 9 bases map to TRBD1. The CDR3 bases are TGTGCCACCAGTCTGACAGGGGGGGGTGGTACGCAGTATTTT. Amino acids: CATSLTGGGGTQYF.